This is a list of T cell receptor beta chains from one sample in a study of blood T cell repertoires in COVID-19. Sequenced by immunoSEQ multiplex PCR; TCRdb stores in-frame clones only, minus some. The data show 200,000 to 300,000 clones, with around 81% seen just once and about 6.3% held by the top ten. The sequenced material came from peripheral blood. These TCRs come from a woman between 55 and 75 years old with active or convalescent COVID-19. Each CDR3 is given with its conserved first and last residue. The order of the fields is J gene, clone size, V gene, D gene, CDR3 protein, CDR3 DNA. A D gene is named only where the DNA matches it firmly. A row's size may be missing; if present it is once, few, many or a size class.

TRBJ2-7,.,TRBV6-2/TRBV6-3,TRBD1,CASSVIDRGLLSYEQYF,TGTGCCAGCAGCGTAATAGACAGGGGGCTCCTTTCCTACGAGCAGTACTTC
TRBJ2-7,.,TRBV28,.,CASSPPGSDPYKQYF,TGTGCCAGCAGTCCCCCCGGGTCCGACCCCTACAAGCAGTACTTC
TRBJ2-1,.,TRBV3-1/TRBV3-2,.,CASSQAGNRATEQFF,TGTGCCAGCAGCCAAGCGGGAAACAGGGCTACTGAGCAGTTCTTC
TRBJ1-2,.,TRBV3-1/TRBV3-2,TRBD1,CASSQMAGTGGSYTF,TGTGCCAGCAGCCAAATGGCCGGGACAGGGGGAAGTTACACCTTC
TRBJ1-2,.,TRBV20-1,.,CSARTAYGYTF,TGCAGTGCTAGGACAGCCTATGGCTACACCTTC
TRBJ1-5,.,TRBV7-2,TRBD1,CASSSRETGYQPQHF,TGTGCCAGCAGCTCTAGGGAGACAGGGTATCAGCCCCAGCATTTT
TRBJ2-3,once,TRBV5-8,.,CASIHHGGRNTDTQYF,TGTGCCAGCATCCACCACGGGGGGCGGAACACAGATACGCAGTATTTT
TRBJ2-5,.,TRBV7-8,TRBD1,CASSFRPGQYQETQYF,TGTGCCAGCAGCTTCCGACCGGGACAGTACCAAGAGACCCAGTACTTC
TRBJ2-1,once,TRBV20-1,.,CSQASYNEQFF,TGCAGTCAGGCCTCCTACAATGAGCAGTTCTTC
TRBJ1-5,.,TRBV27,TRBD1,CASSPGQGNQPQHF,TGTGCCAGCAGTCCTGGACAGGGCAATCAGCCCCAGCATTTT
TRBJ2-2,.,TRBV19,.,CASSIQVTGELFF,TGTGCCAGTAGTATCCAGGTAACCGGGGAGCTGTTTTTT
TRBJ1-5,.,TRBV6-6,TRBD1,CASSWDRYQPQHF,TGTGCCAGCAGTTGGGACAGGTATCAGCCCCAGCATTTT
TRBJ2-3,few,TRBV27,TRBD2,CASSVQGLAGTDTQYF,TGTGCCAGCAGTGTACAGGGACTAGCGGGCACAGATACGCAGTATTTT
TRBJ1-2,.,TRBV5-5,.,CASSLRGYYGYTF,TGTGCCAGCAGCTTGCGAGGTTACTATGGCTACACCTTC
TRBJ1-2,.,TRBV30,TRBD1,CAWSWGQGRDGYTF,TGTGCCTGGAGCTGGGGACAGGGCAGGGATGGCTACACCTTC
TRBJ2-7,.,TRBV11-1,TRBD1,CASSLAGQSSYEQYF,TGTGCCAGCAGCTTAGCGGGACAGAGCTCCTACGAGCAGTACTTC
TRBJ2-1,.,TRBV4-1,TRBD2,CASSQDPSGSSYNEQFF,TGCGCCAGCAGCCAAGACCCTAGCGGAAGCTCCTACAATGAGCAGTTCTTC
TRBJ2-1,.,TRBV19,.,CASSRQGGGSYNEQFF,TGTGCCAGTAGTAGGCAGGGTGGAGGGTCCTACAATGAGCAGTTCTTC
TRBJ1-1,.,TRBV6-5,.,CASRRGGNTEAFF,TGTGCCAGCAGAAGGGGGGGGAACACTGAAGCTTTCTTT
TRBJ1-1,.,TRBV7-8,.,CASSSRRQTEAFF,TGTGCCAGCAGCTCCAGACGACAGACTGAAGCTTTCTTT
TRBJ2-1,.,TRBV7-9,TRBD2,CASSLGLAGTEQFF,TGTGCCAGCAGCCTCGGACTAGCGGGAACTGAGCAGTTCTTC
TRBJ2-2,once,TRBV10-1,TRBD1,CASSGKPGQGLPYNTGELFF,TGCGCCAGCAGTGGGAAACCGGGACAGGGGCTCCCCTATAACACCGGGGAGCTGTTTTTT
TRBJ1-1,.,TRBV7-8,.,CASSFVGGEAFF,TGTGCCAGCAGCTTTGTGGGGGGTGAAGCTTTCTTT
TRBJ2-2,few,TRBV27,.,CASSLWSANTGELFF,TGTGCCAGCAGTTTATGGTCAGCGAACACCGGGGAGCTGTTTTTT
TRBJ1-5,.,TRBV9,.,CASSVYSLNQPQHF,TGTGCCAGCAGCGTCTACAGCCTGAATCAGCCCCAGCATTTT
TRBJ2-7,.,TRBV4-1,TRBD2,CASSVAGAYEQYF,TGCGCCAGCAGCGTTGCGGGAGCCTACGAGCAGTACTTC
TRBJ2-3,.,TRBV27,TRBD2,CASSSNGRATDTQYF,TGTGCCAGCAGTTCCAACGGGAGGGCCACAGATACGCAGTATTTT
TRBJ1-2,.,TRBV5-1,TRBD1,CASSLVGGQGHYGYTF,TGCGCCAGCAGCTTGGTCGGAGGACAGGGCCACTATGGCTACACCTTC
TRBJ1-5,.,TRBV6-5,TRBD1,CASRATQGAGQPQHF,TGTGCCAGCAGAGCCACACAGGGGGCGGGTCAGCCCCAGCATTTT
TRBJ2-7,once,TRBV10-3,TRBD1,CAISAGQGLGEQYF,TGTGCCATCAGTGCGGGACAGGGTCTGGGCGAGCAGTACTTC
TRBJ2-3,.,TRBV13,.,CASSVLAGTDTQYF,TGTGCCAGCAGCGTACTAGCAGGCACAGATACGCAGTATTTT
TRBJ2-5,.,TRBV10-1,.,CASSERGGAQYF,TGCGCCAGCAGTGAGAGGGGGGGGGCCCAGTACTTC
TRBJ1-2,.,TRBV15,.,CATSTPGQYTF,TGTGCCACCAGCACTCCAGGGCAATACACCTTC
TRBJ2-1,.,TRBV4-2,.,CASSLTGNEQFF,TGTGCCAGCAGCTTAACAGGGAATGAGCAGTTCTTC
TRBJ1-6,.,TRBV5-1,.,CASSLRDYNSPLHF,TGCGCCAGCAGCTTGCGGGACTATAATTCACCCCTCCACTTT
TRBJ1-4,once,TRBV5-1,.,CASSLEGDGEKLFF,TGCGCCAGCAGCTTGGAGGGAGATGGGGAAAAACTGTTTTTT
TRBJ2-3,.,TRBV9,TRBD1,CASSVGTGANTDTQYF,TGTGCCAGCAGCGTAGGGACAGGGGCAAACACAGATACGCAGTATTTT
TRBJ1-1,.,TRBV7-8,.,CASSPPGSGQLYTEAFF,TGTGCCAGCAGCCCTCCGGGATCCGGGCAACTGTACACTGAAGCTTTCTTT
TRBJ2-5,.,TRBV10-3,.,CAISESSSGEETQYF,TGTGCCATCAGTGAGTCGTCCTCTGGGGAGGAGACCCAGTACTTC
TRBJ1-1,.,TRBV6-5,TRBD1,CASSYSSQGVTEAFF,TGTGCCAGCAGTTACTCTTCACAGGGGGTAACTGAAGCTTTCTTT
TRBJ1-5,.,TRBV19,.,CASSEAASNQPQHF,TGTGCCAGTAGTGAGGCGGCTAGCAATCAGCCCCAGCATTTT
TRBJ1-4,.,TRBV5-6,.,CASSFGTVRGEKLFF,TGTGCCAGCAGCTTTGGCACAGTCAGAGGGGAAAAACTGTTTTTT
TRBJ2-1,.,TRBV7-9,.,CASSLGVGRLYNEQFF,TGTGCCAGCAGCTTAGGGGTAGGGAGACTCTACAATGAGCAGTTCTTC
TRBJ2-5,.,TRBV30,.,CAWSRVGETQYF,TGTGCCTGGAGCAGGGTTGGCGAGACCCAGTACTTC
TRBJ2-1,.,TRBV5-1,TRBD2,CASSPLLGSGIPYNEQFF,TGCGCCAGCAGCCCCCTACTGGGTAGCGGGATTCCCTACAATGAGCAGTTCTTC
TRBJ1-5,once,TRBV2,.,CASTVTPGEPQHF,TGTGCCAGCACGGTCACCCCCGGGGAGCCCCAGCATTTT
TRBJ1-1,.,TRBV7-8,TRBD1,CASSLAGQGAQAFF,TGTGCCAGCAGCTTAGCTGGACAGGGGGCACAAGCTTTCTTT
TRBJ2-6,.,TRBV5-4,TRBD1,CASSLKGTGPTGANVLTF,TGTGCCAGCAGCCTCAAAGGGACAGGGCCCACTGGGGCCAACGTCCTGACTTTC